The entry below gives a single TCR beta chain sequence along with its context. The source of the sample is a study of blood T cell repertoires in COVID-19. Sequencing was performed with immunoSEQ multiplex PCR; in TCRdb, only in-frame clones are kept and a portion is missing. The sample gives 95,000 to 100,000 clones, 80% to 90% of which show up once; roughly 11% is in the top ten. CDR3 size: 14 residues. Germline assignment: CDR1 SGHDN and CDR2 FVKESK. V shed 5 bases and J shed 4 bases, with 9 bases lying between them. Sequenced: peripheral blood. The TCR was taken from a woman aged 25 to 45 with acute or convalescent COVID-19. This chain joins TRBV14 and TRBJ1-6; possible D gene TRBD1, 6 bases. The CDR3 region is CASSRGTYNSPLHF. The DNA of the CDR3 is TGTGCCAGCAGCAGGGGGACGTATAATTCACCCCTCCACTTT.